Reported below is one TCR beta chain. Its antigen is currently unknown. This entry belongs to a study of CD8 T cells in ankylosing spondylitis. General study results and limits: A motif of 7 to 9 highly homologous TCR beta variants was seen as apparently characteristic of ankylosing spondylitis blood.

TCRdb reprocessed the 5' RACE reads with MiXCR, giving one entry per CDR3 protein. The sample carries about 480,000 distinct CDR3 sequences, roughly 15% recorded once. The V end lost 6 bases, the J end lost 4 bases, and 16 bases lay between the germline ends. The CDR3 is 14 amino acids. Germline assignment: CDR1 MNHEY and CDR2 SVGEGT. The source material was blood, either unsorted or a sorted T cell fraction (not recorded which). The TCR sequence derives from a male donor with ankylosing spondylitis. The J gene is TRBJ2-7, the V gene TRBV6-2 or TRBV6-3, with a weak D call TRBD2 (6 bases). The CDR3 region is CASRKVRGSYEQYF. The CDR3 nucleotides read TGTGCCAGCAGAAAGGTACGGGGGTCATACGAGCAGTACTTC.